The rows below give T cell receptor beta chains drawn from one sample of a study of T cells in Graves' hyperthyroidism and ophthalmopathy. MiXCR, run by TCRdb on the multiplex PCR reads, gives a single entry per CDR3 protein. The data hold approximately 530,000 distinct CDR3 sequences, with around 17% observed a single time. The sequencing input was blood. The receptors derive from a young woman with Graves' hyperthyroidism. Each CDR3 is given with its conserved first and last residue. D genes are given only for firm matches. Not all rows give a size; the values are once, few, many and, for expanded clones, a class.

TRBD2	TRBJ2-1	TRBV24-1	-	CATSRTSGSPNEQFF	TGTGCCACCAGTCGGACTAGCGGGAGTCCGAATGAGCAGTTCTTC
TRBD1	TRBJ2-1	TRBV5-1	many	CASSAGQGASAYNEQFF	TGCGCCAGCAGCGCCGGACAGGGTGCCTCAGCCTACAATGAGCAGTTCTTC
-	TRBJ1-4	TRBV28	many	CASSQGRAEKLFF	TGTGCCAGCAGTCAAGGGAGGGCTGAAAAACTGTTTTTT
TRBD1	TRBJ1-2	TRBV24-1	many	CATSGQGGDGYTF	TGTGCCACCAGTGGACAGGGGGGCGATGGCTACACCTTC
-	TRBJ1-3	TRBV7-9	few	CASSLAGAGEANTIYF	TGTGCCAGCAGCTTAGCGGGGGCAGGGGAAGCAAACACCATATATTTT
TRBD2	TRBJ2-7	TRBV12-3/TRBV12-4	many	CASSLGGEVGTSGRYEQYF	TGTGCCAGCAGTTTGGGAGGGGAGGTTGGGACTAGCGGGAGATACGAGCAGTACTTC
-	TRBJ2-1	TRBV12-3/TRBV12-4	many	CASSLPQDRNEQFF	TGTGCCAGCAGCCTCCCCCAGGATCGCAATGAGCAGTTCTTC
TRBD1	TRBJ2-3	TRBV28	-	CASSLTGTGPAFTDTQYF	TGTGCCAGCAGTTTAACCGGGACAGGGCCTGCCTTCACAGATACGCAGTATTTT
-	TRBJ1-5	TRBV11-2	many	CASSFGASNQPQHF	TGTGCCAGCAGCTTCGGGGCTAGCAATCAGCCCCAGCATTTT
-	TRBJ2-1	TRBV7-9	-	CASSFTNEQFF	TGTGCCAGCAGCTTCACCAATGAGCAGTTCTTC
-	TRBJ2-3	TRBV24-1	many	CATGDTGTSFTDTQYF	TGTGCCACCGGGGATACCGGGACCAGCTTCACAGATACGCAGTATTTT
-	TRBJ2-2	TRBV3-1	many	CASSQGVNTGELFF	TGTGCCAGCAGCCAAGGGGTAAACACCGGGGAGCTGTTTTTT
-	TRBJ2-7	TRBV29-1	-	CSVALTGYEQYF	TGCAGCGTTGCCCTGACTGGCTACGAGCAGTACTTC
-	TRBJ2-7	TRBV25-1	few	CASSELVRGGYEQYF	TGTGCCAGCAGTGAATTGGTTCGAGGGGGCTACGAGCAGTACTTC
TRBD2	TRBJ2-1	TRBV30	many	CAWRLAGGVEQFF	TGTGCCTGGAGGCTAGCGGGGGGGGTTGAGCAGTTCTTC
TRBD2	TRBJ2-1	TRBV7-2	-	CASKMGGGSYNEQFF	TGTGCCAGCAAAATGGGGGGGGGTTCTTACAATGAGCAGTTCTTC
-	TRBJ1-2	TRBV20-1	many	CSAWTEAIYGYTF	TGCAGTGCCTGGACAGAGGCGATCTATGGCTACACCTTC
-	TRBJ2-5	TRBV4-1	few	CASSQAGYPQETQYF	TGCGCCAGCAGCCAAGCGGGCTACCCGCAAGAGACCCAGTACTTC
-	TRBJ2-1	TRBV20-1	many	CSARRVRTEQFF	TGCAGTGCTAGAAGGGTTCGGACTGAGCAGTTCTTC
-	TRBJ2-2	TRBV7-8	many	CASSLAFGLPNTGELFF	TGTGCCAGCAGCTTAGCATTCGGTCTACCGAACACCGGGGAGCTGTTTTTT
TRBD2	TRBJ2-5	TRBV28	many	CASSSGLLAGETQYF	TGTGCCAGCAGTTCCGGACTACTAGCGGGGGAGACCCAGTACTTC
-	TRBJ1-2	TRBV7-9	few	CASSEADLAGYTF	TGTGCCAGCAGCGAGGCCGACCTGGCCGGCTACACCTTC
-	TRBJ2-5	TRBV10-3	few	CAISDLVAKETQYF	TGTGCCATCAGTGACTTGGTAGCCAAGGAGACCCAGTACTTC
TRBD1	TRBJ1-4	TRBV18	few	CASSPPTGAAANEKLFF	TGTGCCAGCTCACCACCGACAGGGGCAGCGGCTAATGAAAAACTGTTTTTT
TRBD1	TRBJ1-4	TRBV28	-	CASSTNRGPYAEKLFF	TGTGCCAGCAGTACTAACAGGGGGCCCTATGCGGAAAAACTGTTTTTT
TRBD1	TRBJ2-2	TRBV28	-	CASSRSRQGPGELFF	TGTGCCAGCAGTCGATCAAGACAGGGTCCCGGGGAGCTGTTTTTT
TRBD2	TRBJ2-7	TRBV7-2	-	CASSSQGGGLAAYYEQHF	TGTGCCAGCAGCTCCCAGGGCGGGGGACTAGCGGCCTACTACGAGCAGCACTTC
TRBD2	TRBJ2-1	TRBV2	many	CASTLSGGAGNEQFF	TGTGCCAGCACTCTGAGCGGGGGGGCGGGGAATGAGCAGTTCTTC
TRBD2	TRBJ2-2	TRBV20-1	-	CSASPAGGLEDSGELFF	TGCAGTGCTAGTCCGGCGGGAGGGCTCGAGGATTCCGGGGAGCTGTTTTTT
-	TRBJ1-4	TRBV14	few	CASSQGWRNYNEKLFF	TGTGCCAGCAGCCAAGGTTGGCGAAACTATAATGAAAAACTGTTTTTT
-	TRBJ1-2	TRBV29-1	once	CSVEGTAPYNYGYTF	TGCAGCGTTGAAGGGACGGCCCCATATAACTATGGCTACACCTTC